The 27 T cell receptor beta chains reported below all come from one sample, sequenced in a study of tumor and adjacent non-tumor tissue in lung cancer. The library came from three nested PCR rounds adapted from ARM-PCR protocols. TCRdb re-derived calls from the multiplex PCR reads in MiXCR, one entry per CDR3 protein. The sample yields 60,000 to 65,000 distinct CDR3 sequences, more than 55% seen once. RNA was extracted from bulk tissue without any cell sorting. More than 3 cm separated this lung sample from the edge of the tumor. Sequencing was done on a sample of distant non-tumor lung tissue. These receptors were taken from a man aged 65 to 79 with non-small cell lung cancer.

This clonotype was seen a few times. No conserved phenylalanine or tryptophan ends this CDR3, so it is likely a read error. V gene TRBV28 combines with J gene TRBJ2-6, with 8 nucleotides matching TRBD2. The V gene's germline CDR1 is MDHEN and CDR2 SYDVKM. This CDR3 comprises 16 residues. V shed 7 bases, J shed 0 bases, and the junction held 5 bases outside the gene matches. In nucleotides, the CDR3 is TGTGCCAGCAAGGAGCGGGGGAACTCTGGGGCCAACGTCCTGACTTCC. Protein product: CASKERGNSGANVLTS.

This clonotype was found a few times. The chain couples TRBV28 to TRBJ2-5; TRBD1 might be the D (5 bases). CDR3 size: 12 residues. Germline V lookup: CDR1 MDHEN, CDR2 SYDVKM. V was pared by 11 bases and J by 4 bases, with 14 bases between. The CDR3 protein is CAAAGRVETQYF. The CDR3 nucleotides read TGTGCCGCGGCAGGGCGTGTAGAGACCCAGTACTTC.

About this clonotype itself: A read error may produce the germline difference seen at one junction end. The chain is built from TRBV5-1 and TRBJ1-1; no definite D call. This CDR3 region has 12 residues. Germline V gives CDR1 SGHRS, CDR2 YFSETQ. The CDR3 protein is CASTLGFTEAFF. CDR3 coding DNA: TGCGCCAGCACCTTGGGCTTCACTGAAGCTTTCTTT.

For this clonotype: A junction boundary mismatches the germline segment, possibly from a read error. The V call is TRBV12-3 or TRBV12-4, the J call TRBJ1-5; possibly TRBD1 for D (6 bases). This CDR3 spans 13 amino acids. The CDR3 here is CASIRDNNKPQHF. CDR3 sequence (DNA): TGTGCCAGCATCCGGGACAACAATAAGCCCCAGCATTTT.

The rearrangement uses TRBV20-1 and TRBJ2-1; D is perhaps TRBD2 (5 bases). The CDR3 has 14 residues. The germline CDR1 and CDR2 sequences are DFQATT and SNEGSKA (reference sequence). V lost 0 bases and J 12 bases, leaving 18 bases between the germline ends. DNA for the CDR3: TGCAGTGCTAGAGAGAATGTCAACCGGGGTGGGCAGTTCTTC. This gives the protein CSARENVNRGGQFF.

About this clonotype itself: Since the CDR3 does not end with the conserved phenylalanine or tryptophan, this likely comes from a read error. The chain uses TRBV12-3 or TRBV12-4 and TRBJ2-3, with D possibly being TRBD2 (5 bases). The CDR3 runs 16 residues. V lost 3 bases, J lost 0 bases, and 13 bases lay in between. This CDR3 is CASSFAEGASTDTQYL. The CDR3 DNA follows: TGTGCCAGCAGTTTTGCAGAGGGTGCTAGCACAGATACGCAGTATTTA.

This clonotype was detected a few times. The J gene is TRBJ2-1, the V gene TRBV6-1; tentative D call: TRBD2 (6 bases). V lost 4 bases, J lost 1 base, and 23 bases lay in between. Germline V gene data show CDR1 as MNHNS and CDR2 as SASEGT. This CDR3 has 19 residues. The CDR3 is CASSGRTNGRRISYNEQFF. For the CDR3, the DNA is TGTGCCAGCAGTGGGCGGACTAACGGGCGGCGAATTTCCTACAATGAGCAGTTCTTC.

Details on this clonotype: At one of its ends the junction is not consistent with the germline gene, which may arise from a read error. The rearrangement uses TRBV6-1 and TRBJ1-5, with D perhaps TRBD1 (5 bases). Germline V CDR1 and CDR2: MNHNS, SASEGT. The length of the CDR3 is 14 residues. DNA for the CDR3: TGTGCCAACAGTAGCTACAGGAACTATCAGCCCCAGCATTTT. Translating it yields CANSSYRNYQPQHF.

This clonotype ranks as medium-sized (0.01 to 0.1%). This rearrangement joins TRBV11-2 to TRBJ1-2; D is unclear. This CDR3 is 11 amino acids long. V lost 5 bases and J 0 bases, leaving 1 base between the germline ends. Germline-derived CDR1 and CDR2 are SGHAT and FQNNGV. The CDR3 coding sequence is TGTGCCAGCAGCCCTAACTATGGCTACACCTTC. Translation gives CASSPNYGYTF.

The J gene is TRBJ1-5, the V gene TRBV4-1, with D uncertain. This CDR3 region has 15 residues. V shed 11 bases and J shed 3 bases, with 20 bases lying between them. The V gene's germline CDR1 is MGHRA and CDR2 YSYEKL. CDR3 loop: CAGSQGSSDNQPQHF. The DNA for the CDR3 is TGCGCCGGTAGCCAAGGATCTAGTGACAATCAGCCCCAGCATTTT.

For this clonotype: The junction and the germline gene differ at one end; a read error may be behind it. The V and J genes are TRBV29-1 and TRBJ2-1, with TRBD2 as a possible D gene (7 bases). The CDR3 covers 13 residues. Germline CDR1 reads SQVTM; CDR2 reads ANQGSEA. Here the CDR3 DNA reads TGCGGCGTCGTGGGGGGGCTAGGCAATGAGCAGTTCTTC. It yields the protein CGVVGGLGNEQFF.

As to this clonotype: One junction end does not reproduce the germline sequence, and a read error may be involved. In nucleotides, the CDR3 is TGTCCCAGCAGCCAAAGTAGCAATCAGTCCCAGCATTTT. Translating gives CPSSQSSNQSQHF. The chain uses TRBV12-3 or TRBV12-4 and TRBJ1-5; D unresolved. The CDR3 consists of 13 residues.

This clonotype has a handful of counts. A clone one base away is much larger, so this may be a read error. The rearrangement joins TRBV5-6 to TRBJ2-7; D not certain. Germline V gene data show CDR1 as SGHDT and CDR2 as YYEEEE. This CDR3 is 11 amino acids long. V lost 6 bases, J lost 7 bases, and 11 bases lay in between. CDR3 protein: CASTRHGEQYF. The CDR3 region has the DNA TGTGCCAGCACCCGGCACGGGGAGCAGTACTTC.

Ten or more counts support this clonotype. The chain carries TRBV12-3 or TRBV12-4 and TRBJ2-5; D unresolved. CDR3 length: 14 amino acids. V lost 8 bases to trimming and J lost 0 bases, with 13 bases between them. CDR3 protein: CASGPRRNQETQYF. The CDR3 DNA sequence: TGTGCCAGCGGTCCGAGAAGGAACCAAGAGACCCAGTACTTC.

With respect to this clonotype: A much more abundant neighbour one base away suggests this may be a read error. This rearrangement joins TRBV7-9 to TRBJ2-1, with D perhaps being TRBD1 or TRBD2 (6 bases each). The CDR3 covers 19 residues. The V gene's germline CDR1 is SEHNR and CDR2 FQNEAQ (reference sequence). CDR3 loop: CASSTLSLRGDRSYNKQFF. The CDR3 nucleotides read TGTGCCAGCAGCACCCTAAGCTTGAGGGGGGATAGGTCCTACAATAAGCAGTTCTTC. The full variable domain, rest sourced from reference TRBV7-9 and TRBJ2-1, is DTGVSQNPRHKITKRGQNVTFRCDPISEHNRLYWYRQTLGQGPEFLTYFQNEAQLEKSRLLSDRFSAERPKGSFSTLEIQRTEQGDSAMYLCASSTLSLRGDRSYNKQFFGPGTRLTVL.

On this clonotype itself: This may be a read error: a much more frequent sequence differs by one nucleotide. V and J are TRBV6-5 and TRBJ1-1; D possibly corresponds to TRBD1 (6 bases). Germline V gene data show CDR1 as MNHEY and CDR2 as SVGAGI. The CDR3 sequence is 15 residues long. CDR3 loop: CVSSYSRTVNTEAFF. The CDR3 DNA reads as TGTGTCAGCAGTTACTCTCGGACAGTGAACACTGAAGCTTTCTTT.

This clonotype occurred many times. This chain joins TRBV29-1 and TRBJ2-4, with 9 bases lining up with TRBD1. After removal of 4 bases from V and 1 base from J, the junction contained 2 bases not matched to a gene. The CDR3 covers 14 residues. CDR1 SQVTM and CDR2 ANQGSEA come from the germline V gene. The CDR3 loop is CSVADRGAKNIQYF. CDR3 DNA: TGCAGCGTTGCGGACAGGGGTGCCAAAAACATTCAGTACTTC.

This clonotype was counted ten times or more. The CDR3 DNA follows: TGTGCCAGCAGCTCTCCGGCCGCCCACACCGGGGAGCTGTTTTTT. As protein: CASSSPAAHTGELFF. The chain employs TRBV5-4 and TRBJ2-2; no clear D gene. Germline V gene data show CDR1 as SGHNT and CDR2 as YYREEE (reference sequence). This CDR3 comprises 15 residues. With 3 bases removed from V and 3 bases from J, the gap between germline ends came to 12 bases.

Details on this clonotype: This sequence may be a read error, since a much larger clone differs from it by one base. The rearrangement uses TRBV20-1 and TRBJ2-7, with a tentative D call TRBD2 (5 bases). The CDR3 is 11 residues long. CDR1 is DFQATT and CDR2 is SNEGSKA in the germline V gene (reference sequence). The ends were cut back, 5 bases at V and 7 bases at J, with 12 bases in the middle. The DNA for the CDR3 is TGCAGTGCTGCAGAGCCGGGAGAGCAGTACTTC. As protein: CSAAEPGEQYF.

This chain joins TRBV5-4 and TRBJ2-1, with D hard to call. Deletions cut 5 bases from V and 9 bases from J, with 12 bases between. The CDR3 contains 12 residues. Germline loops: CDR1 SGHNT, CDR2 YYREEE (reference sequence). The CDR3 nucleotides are TGTGCCAGCAGGACTCAGTGGAGTGAGCAGTTCTTC. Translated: CASRTQWSEQFF.

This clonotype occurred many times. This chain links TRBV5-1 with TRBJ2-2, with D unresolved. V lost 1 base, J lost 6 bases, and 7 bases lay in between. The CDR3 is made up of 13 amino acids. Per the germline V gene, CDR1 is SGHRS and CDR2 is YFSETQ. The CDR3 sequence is CASSLTRSGELFF. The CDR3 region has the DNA TGCGCCAGCAGCTTGACCAGGTCCGGGGAGCTGTTTTTT. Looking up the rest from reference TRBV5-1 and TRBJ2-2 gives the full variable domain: KAGVTQTPRYLIKTRGQQVTLSCSPISGHRSVSWYQQTPGQGLQFLFEYFSETQRNKGNFPGRFSGRQFSNSRSEMNVSTLELGDSALYLCASSLTRSGELFFGEGSRLTVL.

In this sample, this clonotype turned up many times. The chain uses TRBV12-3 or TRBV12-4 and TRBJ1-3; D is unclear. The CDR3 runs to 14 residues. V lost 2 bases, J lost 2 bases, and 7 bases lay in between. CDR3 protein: CASSLSGPGNTIYF. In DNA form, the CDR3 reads TGTGCCAGCAGTTTATCCGGACCTGGAAACACCATATATTTT.

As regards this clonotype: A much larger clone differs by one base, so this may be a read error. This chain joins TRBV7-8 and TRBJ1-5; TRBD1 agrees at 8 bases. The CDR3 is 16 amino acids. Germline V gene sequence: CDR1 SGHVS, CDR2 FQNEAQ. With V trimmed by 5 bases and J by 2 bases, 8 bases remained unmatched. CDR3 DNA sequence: TGTGCCAGCAGCCAGGTGGACAGGGATGGCAATCAGCCCCAGCATTTT. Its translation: CASSQVDRDGNQPQHF.

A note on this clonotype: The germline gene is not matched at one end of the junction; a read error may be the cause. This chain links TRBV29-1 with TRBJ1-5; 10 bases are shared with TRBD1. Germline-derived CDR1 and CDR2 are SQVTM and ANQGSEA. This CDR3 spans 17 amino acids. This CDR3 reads CSVYIGTGDSSNQLQHF. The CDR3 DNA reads TGCAGCGTATACATCGGGACAGGGGATTCGAGCAATCAGCTCCAGCATTTT.

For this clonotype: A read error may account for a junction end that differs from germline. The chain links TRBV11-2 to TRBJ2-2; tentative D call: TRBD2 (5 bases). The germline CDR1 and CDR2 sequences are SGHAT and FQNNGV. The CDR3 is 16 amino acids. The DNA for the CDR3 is TGTGCCAGCAGCTTAGTGGGCGGAGAACGTCCCGGGGAGCTGTTTTTC. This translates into CASSLVGGERPGELFF.

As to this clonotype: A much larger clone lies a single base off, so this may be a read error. The CDR3 loop is CAISLVGARNTEAFF. The CDR3 region has the DNA TGTGCCATCAGCTTGGTTGGGGCCCGGAACACTGAAGCTTTCTTT. The chain couples TRBV5-6 to TRBJ1-1, with D perhaps matching TRBD1 (5 bases). The CDR3 is made up of 15 amino acids. Germline loops: CDR1 SGHDT, CDR2 YYEEEE. Full variable domain (outside the CDR3, taken from reference TRBV5-6 and TRBJ1-1): DAGVTQSPTHLIKTRGQQVTLRCSPKSGHDTVSWYQQALGQGPQFIFQYYEEEERQRGNFPDRFSGHQFPNYSSELNVNALLLGDSALYLCAISLVGARNTEAFFGQGTRLTVV.

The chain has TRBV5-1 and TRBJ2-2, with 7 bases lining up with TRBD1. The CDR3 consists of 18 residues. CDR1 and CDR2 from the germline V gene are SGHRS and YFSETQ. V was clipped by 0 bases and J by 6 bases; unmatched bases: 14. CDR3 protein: CASSLAECGRGSPGELFF. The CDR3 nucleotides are TGCGCCAGCAGCTTGGCCGAGTGCGGCAGGGGGTCCCCCGGGGAGCTGTTTTTT.